This entry describes one T cell receptor (beta chain). Its antigen is unknown. This entry comes from a study of cytomegalovirus exposure and HLA in healthy donors. The repertoire was sequenced with immunoSEQ multiplex PCR; TCRdb's copy has only in-frame clones and lacks some. This sample has over 100,000 clones, with roughly 90% found just once. Study-wide results and limits: It was reportedly the case that the classifier diagnosed cytomegalovirus status with high specificity and sensitivity. According to a subsequent analysis, TCR clusters from the first cohort were inclined to appear together in the 120 validation repertoires. There were 150 to 200 TCR beta chains listed as cytomegalovirus-associated. In vitro assays verified that three CMV-associated chains recognized CMV antigens specifically.

Germline V gives CDR1 DFQATT, CDR2 SNEGSKA (reference sequence). The CDR3 has 11 residues. Sequences were obtained from PBMCs. This sequence joins TRBV20-1 and TRBJ2-5, with D possibly being TRBD2 (5 bases). This TCR came from a woman under 30 in good health and CMV-seronegative. The CDR3 DNA reads TGCAGCGCAACCTTCGAGGGGACCCAGTACTTC. This sequence encodes CSATFEGTQYF.